Described below is a single TCR beta chain sequence and its context. The sample originates from a study of control samples from healthy donors and cancer patients. J lost 7 bases, V lost 1 base, and 6 bases had no gene match. CDR1 and CDR2 (germline): SGHTA, FQGNSA. CDR3 size: 15 residues. TCRdb keeps only in-frame clones here, not all; method: immunoSEQ multiplex PCR. The sample records roughly 100,000 clones, 83% being singletons. This TCR was recovered from a woman in her forties or fifties in good health. V and J are TRBV7-2 and TRBJ2-1; 8 nucleotides align to TRBD1. The sequencing input was blood. DNA for the CDR3: TGTGCCAGCAGCTTAGGGGACAGGATCCGGAATGAGCAGTTCTTC. Translated: CASSLGDRIRNEQFF.